This T cell receptor beta chain was retrieved from a study of T cell responses to AZD1222 COVID-19 vaccine. Study context: Doses given second, at about 4 or about 12 weeks, were pooled. Overall study findings and caveats: None of the repertoires were sampled until the peak T cell response had passed.

Here immunoSEQ multiplex PCR was the method, and the copy in TCRdb shows in-frame clones only, minus some. The sample shows 100,000 to 150,000 clones, 70% to 90% of them seen only once. To note about this clone: Its antigen is not known.

The ends were cut back, 1 base at V and 6 bases at J, with 9 bases in the middle. Looked up from germline, CDR1 is WSHSY and CDR2 is SAAADI. This CDR3 spans 14 amino acids. Here the sequenced sample was peripheral blood, taken on day 0 of AZD1222 vaccination. This chain uses TRBV10-2 with TRBJ1-4; TRBD1 might be the D (5 bases). The receptor was isolated from an adult in good health. This chain's CDR3 is CASSEYQGDEKLFF. The CDR3 coding sequence is TGCGCCAGCAGTGAGTACCAGGGCGATGAAAAACTGTTTTTT.